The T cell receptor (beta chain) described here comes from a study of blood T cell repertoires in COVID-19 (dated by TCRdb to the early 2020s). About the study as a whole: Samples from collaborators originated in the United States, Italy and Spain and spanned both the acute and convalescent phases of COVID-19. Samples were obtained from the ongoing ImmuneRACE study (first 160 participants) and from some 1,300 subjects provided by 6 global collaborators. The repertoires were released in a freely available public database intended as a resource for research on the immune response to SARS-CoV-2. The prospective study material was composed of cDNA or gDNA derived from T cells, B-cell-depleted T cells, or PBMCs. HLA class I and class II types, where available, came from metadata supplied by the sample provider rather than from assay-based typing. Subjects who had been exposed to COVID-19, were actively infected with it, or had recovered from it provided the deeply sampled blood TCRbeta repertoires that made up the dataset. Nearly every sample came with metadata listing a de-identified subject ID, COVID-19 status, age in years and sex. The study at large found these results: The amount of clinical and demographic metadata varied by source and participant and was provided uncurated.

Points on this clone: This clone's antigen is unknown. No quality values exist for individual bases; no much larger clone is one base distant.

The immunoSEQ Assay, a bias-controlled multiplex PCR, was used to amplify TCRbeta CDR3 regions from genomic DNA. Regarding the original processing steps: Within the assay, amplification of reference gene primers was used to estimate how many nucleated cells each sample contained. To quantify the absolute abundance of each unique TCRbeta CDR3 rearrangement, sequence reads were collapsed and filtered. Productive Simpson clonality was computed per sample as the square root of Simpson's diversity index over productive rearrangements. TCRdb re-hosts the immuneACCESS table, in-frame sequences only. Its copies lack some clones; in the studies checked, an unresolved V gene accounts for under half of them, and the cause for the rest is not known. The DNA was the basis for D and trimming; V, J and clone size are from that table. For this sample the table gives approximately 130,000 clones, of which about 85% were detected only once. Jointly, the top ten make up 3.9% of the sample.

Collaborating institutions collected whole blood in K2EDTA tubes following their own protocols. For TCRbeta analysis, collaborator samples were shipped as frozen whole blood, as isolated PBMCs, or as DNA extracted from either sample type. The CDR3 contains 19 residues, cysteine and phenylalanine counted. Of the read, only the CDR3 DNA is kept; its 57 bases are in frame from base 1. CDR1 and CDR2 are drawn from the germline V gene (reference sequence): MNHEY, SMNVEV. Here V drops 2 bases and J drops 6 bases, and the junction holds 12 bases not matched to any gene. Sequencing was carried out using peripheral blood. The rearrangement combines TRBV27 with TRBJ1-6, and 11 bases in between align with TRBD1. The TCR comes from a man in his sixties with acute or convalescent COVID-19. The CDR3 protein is CASSLLGQGAWGSNSPLHF. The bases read TGTGCCAGCAGTTTACTTGGACAGGGGGCATGGGGTAGTAATTCACCCCTCCACTTT.